The T cell receptor (beta chain) described here comes from a study of early T cells in non-severe SARS-CoV-2 infection. Looking at the study overall: Bulk RNA from unsorted whole blood was sequenced; chains were unpaired. Findings and limits, study-wide: Clonotype matching in VDJdb favored anti-spike CD8 responses and did not capture private and CD4 specificities.

Regarding this clonotype: The antigen is undetermined.

TCRdb fed the 5' RACE reads into MiXCR, producing one record per CDR3 protein. The table includes tens of thousands of distinct CDR3 sequences, approximately 10% detected once. The TCR was taken from an adult who was a healthcare worker with PCR-confirmed SARS-CoV-2 infection or an uninfected control (not recorded which). Sequencing was performed on whole blood.

The CDR3 DNA reads TGTGCCAGCAGGGTTTATGGCTACACCTTC. This encodes CASRVYGYTF. This sequence joins TRBV2 and TRBJ1-2; D remains ambiguous. Germline V gene lookup returns CDR1 SNHLY and CDR2 FYNNEI. V was clipped by 6 bases and J by 5 bases, with 4 bases between them. The CDR3 is 10 amino acids.